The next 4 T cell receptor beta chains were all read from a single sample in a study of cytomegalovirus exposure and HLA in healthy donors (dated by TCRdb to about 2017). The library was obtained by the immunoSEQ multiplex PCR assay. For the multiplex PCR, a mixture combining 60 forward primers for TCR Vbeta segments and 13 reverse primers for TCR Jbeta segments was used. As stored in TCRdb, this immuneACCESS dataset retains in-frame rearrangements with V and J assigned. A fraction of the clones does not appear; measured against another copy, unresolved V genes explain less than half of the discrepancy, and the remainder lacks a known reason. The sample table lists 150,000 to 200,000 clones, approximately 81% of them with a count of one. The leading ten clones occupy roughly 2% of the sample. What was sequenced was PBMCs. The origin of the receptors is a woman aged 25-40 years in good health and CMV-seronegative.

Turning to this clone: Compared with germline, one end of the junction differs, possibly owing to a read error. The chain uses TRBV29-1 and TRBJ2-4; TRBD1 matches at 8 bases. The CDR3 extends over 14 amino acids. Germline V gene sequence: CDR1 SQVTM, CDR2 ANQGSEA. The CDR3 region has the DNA TGCAGCGTTGATAGGGGGACAGGAGAAAACAGTCAGTACTTC. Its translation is CSVDRGTGENSQYF.

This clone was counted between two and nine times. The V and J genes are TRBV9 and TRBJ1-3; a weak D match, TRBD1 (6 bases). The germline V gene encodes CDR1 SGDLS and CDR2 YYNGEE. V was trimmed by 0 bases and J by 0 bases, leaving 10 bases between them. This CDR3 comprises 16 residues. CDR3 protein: CASSVGARGSGNTIYF. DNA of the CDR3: TGTGCCAGCAGCGTAGGGGCCAGGGGCTCTGGAAACACCATATATTTT.

CDR3 in amino acids: CASSYHRDRVYEQYF. The CDR3 DNA reads as TGTGCCAGCAGCTACCATCGGGACAGAGTATACGAGCAGTACTTC. V is TRBV7-9 and J is TRBJ2-7; TRBD1 matches 7 bases. The CDR3 consists of 15 residues. In germline, CDR1 is SEHNR, CDR2 FQNEAQ (reference sequence). Trimming removed 4 bases from V and 4 bases from J; junction bases left unmatched: 10.

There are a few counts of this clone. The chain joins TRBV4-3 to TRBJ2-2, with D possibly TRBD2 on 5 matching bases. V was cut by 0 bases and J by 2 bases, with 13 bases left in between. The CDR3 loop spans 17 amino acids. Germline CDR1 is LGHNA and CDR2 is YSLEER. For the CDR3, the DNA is TGCGCCAGCAGCCAAGAGAAGGGAGTCAGAAACACCGGGGAGCTGTTTTTT. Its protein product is CASSQEKGVRNTGELFF.